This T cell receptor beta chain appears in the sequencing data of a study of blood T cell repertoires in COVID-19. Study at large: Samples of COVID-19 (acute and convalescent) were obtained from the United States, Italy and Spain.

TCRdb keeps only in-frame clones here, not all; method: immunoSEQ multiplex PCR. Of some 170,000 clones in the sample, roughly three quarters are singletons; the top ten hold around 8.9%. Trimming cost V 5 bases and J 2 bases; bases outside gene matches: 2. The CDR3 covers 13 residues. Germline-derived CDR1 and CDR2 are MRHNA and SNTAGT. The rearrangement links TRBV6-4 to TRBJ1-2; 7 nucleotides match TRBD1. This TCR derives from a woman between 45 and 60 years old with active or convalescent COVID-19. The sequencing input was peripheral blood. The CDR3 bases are TGTGCCAGCAGTCCGGGACAGAACTATGGCTACACCTTC. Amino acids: CASSPGQNYGYTF.